The 30 T cell receptor beta chains below all came from one sample that was sequenced in a study of T cell responses to AZD1222 COVID-19 vaccine. Data came from immunoSEQ multiplex PCR; TCRdb stores just in-frame clones and leaves some out. The sample has approximately 190,000 clones, 93% seen once; the top ten hold 1%. Sequenced material: peripheral blood, taken 28 days after the second AZD1222 dose. The receptors stem from an adult who received the AZD1222 COVID-19 vaccine.

The genes are TRBV2 and TRBJ1-3, with 10 bases aligning to TRBD1. This CDR3 comprises 15 residues. Germline CDR1 SNHLY, CDR2 FYNNEI. V was clipped by 2 bases and J by 6 bases; unmatched bases: 4. For the CDR3, the DNA is TGTGCCAGCAGTGAAAGGGACAGGGGATCAAACACCATATATTTT. Protein: CASSERDRGSNTIYF. The full variable domain, completed using reference TRBV2 and TRBJ1-3, is EPEVTQTPSHQVTQMGQEVILRCVPISNHLYFYWYRQILGQKVEFLVSFYNNEISEKSEIFDDQFSVERPDGSNFTLKIRSTKLEDSAMYFCASSERDRGSNTIYFGEGSWLTVV.

The gene calls are TRBV27 and TRBJ1-2; D gene ambiguous. The CDR3 is 13 residues long. V was clipped by 6 bases and J by 2 bases, with 10 bases between them. From germline, CDR1 is MNHEY and CDR2 SMNVEV (reference sequence). CDR3 bases: TGTGCCAGCAGGTATCATGGGAACTATGGCTACACCTTC. It translates to CASRYHGNYGYTF.

The chain recombines TRBV9 with TRBJ2-5, with D possibly TRBD2 on 5 matching bases. V dropped 0 bases and J dropped 2 bases, with 14 bases sitting between them. This CDR3 has 16 residues. The V gene's germline CDR1 is SGDLS and CDR2 YYNGEE. CDR3: CASSVGGLVGQETQYF. The CDR3 DNA reads TGTGCCAGCAGCGTAGGAGGGTTGGTAGGGCAAGAGACCCAGTACTTC. Together with reference TRBV9 and TRBJ2-5, the CDR3 gives the full variable domain: DSGVTQTPKHLITATGQRVTLRCSPRSGDLSVYWYQQSLDQGLQFLIQYYNGEERAKGNILERFSAQQFPDLHSELNLSSLELGDSALYFCASSVGGLVGQETQYFGPGTRLLVL.

The chain carries TRBV3-1 (or the pseudogene TRBV3-2) and TRBJ2-5; the D gene is possibly TRBD2 (6 bases). Germline-derived CDR1 and CDR2 are LGHDT and YNNKEL (reference sequence). The V gene lost 4 bases and the J gene lost 1 base, with 16 bases spanning the gap. The CDR3 has 16 amino acids. CDR3 bases: TGTGCCAGCAGCCGGAGGGCCAGCCACCCCCAAGAGACCCAGTACTTC. Its protein product is CASSRRASHPQETQYF.

This chain links TRBV7-2 with TRBJ1-5; 7 bases line up with TRBD1. Germline CDR1 is SGHTA and CDR2 is FQGNSA. The V segment lost 4 bases and the J segment 7 bases; nucleotides outside the gene matches: 4. This CDR3 region has 13 residues. The CDR3: CASSSGQSQPQHF. The CDR3 DNA sequence: TGTGCCAGCAGCTCGGGACAGTCCCAGCCCCAGCATTTT.

The chain uses TRBV11-2 and TRBJ1-1; 8 bases line up with TRBD1. Germline assignment: CDR1 SGHAT and CDR2 FQNNGV. There are 14 residues in the CDR3. V shed 5 bases, J shed 4 bases, and the junction held 6 bases outside the gene matches. CDR3 residues: CASSPTGGSTEAFF. DNA of the CDR3: TGTGCCAGCAGCCCTACAGGGGGGAGCACTGAAGCTTTCTTT.

This chain connects TRBV12-3 or TRBV12-4 to TRBJ1-5; D uncertain. The CDR3 consists of 12 residues. The germline V and J ends were trimmed by 7 bases and 3 bases, with 7 bases remaining between them. CDR3 DNA sequence: TGTGCCAGCACCCAATACAATCAGCCCCAGCATTTT. This codes for CASTQYNQPQHF.

This chain uses TRBV4-1 with TRBJ2-6; 7 bases are shared with TRBD1. CDR1 and CDR2 (germline): MGHRA, YSYEKL. Losses at the gene ends were 1 base for V and 0 bases for J; bases not matched to a gene: 18. The CDR3 is made up of 22 amino acids. DNA for the CDR3: TGCGCCAGCAGCCAAGGACAGGGCTTCGGGCCGAGCTCGCGCTCTGGGGCCAACGTCCTGACTTTC. Translation: CASSQGQGFGPSSRSGANVLTF.

The rearrangement uses TRBV25-1 and TRBJ1-2, with TRBD1 as a possible D gene (5 bases). Trimming took off 4 bases at V and 6 bases at J, with 21 bases between the two ends. There are 16 residues in the CDR3. Germline V CDR1 and CDR2: MGHDK, SYGVNS. The CDR3 loop is CASSADPGQGWHGYTF. CDR3 DNA: TGTGCCAGCAGTGCCGACCCTGGCCAGGGCTGGCATGGCTACACCTTC.

The chain has TRBV10-3 and TRBJ2-7; 7 positions agree with TRBD2. CDR3 length equals 12 residues. V dropped 6 bases and J dropped 5; count of bases not matched to a gene: 4. Germline-derived CDR1 and CDR2 are ENHRY and SYGVKD. The CDR3 protein is CAIRGGYNEQYF. CDR3 nucleotides: TGTGCCATCAGGGGAGGGTACAACGAGCAGTACTTC.

The chain links TRBV19 to TRBJ2-6; D unclear. V dropped 4 bases and J dropped 0 bases, with 4 bases sitting between them. The CDR3 length is 14 residues. Germline loops: CDR1 LNHDA, CDR2 SQIVND (reference sequence). In DNA, the CDR3 is TGTGCCAGTAGTAGGAACTCTGGGGCCAACGTCCTGACTTTC. This translates into CASSRNSGANVLTF.

The chain is built from TRBV7-9 and TRBJ2-2; D is uncertain. The CDR3 covers 13 residues. CDR1 is SEHNR, CDR2 FQNEAQ, per germline (reference sequence). V was shortened by 1 base and J by 6 bases, with 6 bases between the two germline ends. CDR3 DNA sequence: TGTGCCAGCAGCTTAGTAATGGCCGGGGAGCTGTTTTTT. Protein: CASSLVMAGELFF.

This chain connects TRBV4-1 to TRBJ1-5, with 9 bases aligning to TRBD1. CDR1 and CDR2 from the germline V gene are MGHRA and YSYEKL. The CDR3 spans 17 residues. V was clipped by 1 base and J by 5 bases; unmatched bases: 9. This CDR3 reads CASSQVPHDRGDQPQHF. CDR3 bases: TGCGCCAGCAGCCAAGTGCCCCACGACAGGGGGGATCAGCCCCAGCATTTT.

This chain joins TRBV11-3 and TRBJ2-3; 11 bases are a match to TRBD1. The CDR3 is 16 residues long. V was clipped by 5 bases and J by 2 bases; unmatched bases: 6. Per germline, CDR1 SGHNT and CDR2 YENEEA. CDR3 sequence (DNA): TGTGCCAGCAGCACCGGACAGGGGGCAAACACAGATACGCAGTATTTT. Encoded protein: CASSTGQGANTDTQYF.

J is TRBJ2-5 and V is TRBV6-1; perhaps TRBD2 as D (5 bases). The germline V gene has CDR1 MNHNS and CDR2 SASEGT. The ends were cut back, 1 base at V and 9 bases at J, with 18 bases in the middle. The CDR3 is 15 residues long. CDR3 region: CASSEEFGNWAAQYF. CDR3 coding DNA: TGTGCCAGCAGTGAAGAGTTCGGGAATTGGGCGGCCCAGTACTTC.

V and J are TRBV6-1 and TRBJ1-1; no firm D call. V gave up 3 bases and J gave up 3 bases, with 8 bases separating them. The V gene's germline CDR1 is MNHNS and CDR2 SASEGT. CDR3 size: 13 residues. CDR3 DNA sequence: TGTGCCAGCAGTGACAGGCGCGACACTGAAGCTTTCTTT. As protein: CASSDRRDTEAFF.

The gene calls are TRBV7-5 and TRBJ1-5; TRBD1, the table's D call, was not compared with the DNA. TRBV7-5 is given as a pseudogene. This CDR3 region has 14 residues. The CDR3 reads CARSLRQGCQPQHF. CDR3 DNA: TGTGCCAGAAGCTTACGGCAGGGATGTCAGCCCCAGCATTTT.

This clone has a single count. The chain uses TRBV9 and TRBJ1-2; D is undetermined. Germline V gene data show CDR1 as SGDLS and CDR2 as YYNGEE. There are 15 residues in the CDR3. With 0 bases removed from V and 0 bases from J, the gap between germline ends came to 9 bases. The CDR3 loop reads CASSVADGPNYGYTF. CDR3 coding DNA: TGTGCCAGCAGCGTAGCGGACGGGCCTAACTATGGCTACACCTTC.

The genes are TRBV18 and TRBJ1-4, with a possible D match to TRBD1 (6 bases). With 0 bases removed from V and 6 bases from J, the gap between germline ends came to 11 bases. The CDR3 has 15 residues. CDR1 and CDR2 (germline): KGHSH, LQKENI. CDR3 sequence: CASSPPQGRDEKLFF. The CDR3 DNA follows: TGTGCCAGCTCACCACCGCAGGGGCGAGATGAAAAACTGTTTTTT.

This clone was seen a single time. The V gene is TRBV4-2, the J gene TRBJ2-5; D gene uncertain. CDR3 length equals 15 residues. Trimming shortened V by 4 bases and J by 1 base, and 13 bases separated the two germline ends. CDR1 is LGHNA, CDR2 YNFKEQ, per germline. The CDR3 region is CASSPVRPGQETQYF. Written as DNA, the CDR3 is TGTGCCAGCAGCCCCGTTCGCCCAGGCCAAGAGACCCAGTACTTC.

This sequence joins TRBV29-1 and TRBJ2-1; D might be TRBD2 (5 bases). V dropped 4 bases and J dropped 0 bases, with 16 bases sitting between them. The CDR3 totals 16 residues. The germline V gene encodes CDR1 SQVTM and CDR2 ANQGSEA. CDR3 DNA: TGCAGCGTTGTAGGGAGCGCTCGAAGCTCCTACAATGAGCAGTTCTTC. Residues: CSVVGSARSSYNEQFF.

The gene calls are TRBV7-6 and TRBJ2-6; TRBD1 might be the D (5 bases). Germline values: CDR1 SGHVS, CDR2 FNYEAQ. This CDR3 region has 19 residues. Trimming removed 0 bases at V and 0 bases at J, with 15 bases between. The CDR3 sequence: CASSLAVGQPLSGANVLTF. In DNA, the CDR3 is TGTGCCAGCAGCTTAGCGGTGGGGCAGCCACTCTCTGGGGCCAACGTCCTGACTTTC.

The gene calls are TRBV4-3 and TRBJ2-4, with TRBD2 as a possible D gene (5 bases). Looked up from germline, CDR1 is LGHNA and CDR2 is YSLEER. This CDR3 is built from 18 residues. V lost 1 base and J lost 0, with 16 bases in between. This CDR3 reads CASSQGFLLGLAKNIQYF. DNA of the CDR3: TGCGCCAGCAGCCAAGGGTTTTTGTTAGGACTAGCCAAAAACATTCAGTACTTC.

The chain's CDR3 is CASSQAAWDRGTGELFF. The DNA of the CDR3 is TGCGCCAGCAGCCAAGCAGCCTGGGACAGGGGCACCGGGGAGCTGTTTTTT. The gene calls are TRBV4-3 and TRBJ2-2, with 10 bases that match TRBD1. CDR3 length: 17 amino acids. From germline, CDR1 is LGHNA and CDR2 YSLEER. The V gene end was trimmed by 1 base and the J gene end by 4 bases; junction bases not matched to a gene: 6.

The V call is TRBV7-9, the J call TRBJ2-3; the D gene is possibly TRBD1 (6 bases). Trimming pared 6 bases from V and 1 base from J, leaving 11 bases between. Germline CDR1 SEHNR, CDR2 FQNEAQ (reference sequence). This CDR3 has 14 residues. In nucleotides, the CDR3 is TGTGCCAGCAGAGCCCGGACAGGCACAGATACGCAGTATTTT. It yields the protein CASRARTGTDTQYF.

The rearrangement links TRBV29-1 to TRBJ1-1; unclear D gene. The germline V gene encodes CDR1 SQVTM and CDR2 ANQGSEA. This CDR3 comprises 10 residues. Trimming removed 5 bases from V and 3 bases from J, with 4 bases in between. CDR3 in DNA: TGCAGCGTTCATCACACTGAAGCTTTCTTT. This codes for CSVHHTEAFF. The entire variable domain, with the rest obtained from reference TRBV29-1 and TRBJ1-1, is as follows: SAVISQKPSRDICQRGTSLTIQCQVDSQVTMMFWYRQQPGQSLTLIATANQGSEATYESGFVIDKFPISRPNLTFSTLTVSNMSPEDSSIYLCSVHHTEAFFGQGTRLTVV.

This clone was seen a single time. The same CDR3 arises from other DNA sequences in this sample as well. This chain joins TRBV9 and TRBJ1-1, with D uncertain. Germline CDR1 reads SGDLS; CDR2 reads YYNGEE. CDR3 length: 13 residues. The V end was cut by 0 bases, the J end by 0 bases, with 3 bases between. Written as DNA, the CDR3 is TGTGCCAGCAGCGTAGCTCTGAACACTGAAGCTTTCTTT. Encoded protein: CASSVALNTEAFF.

The chain links TRBV10-1 to TRBJ1-6; no clear D gene. CDR1 and CDR2 (germline): WNHNN, SYGVQD (reference sequence). The CDR3 covers 13 residues. Trimming stripped 6 bases from V and 4 bases from J, with 7 bases between. CDR3 residues: CASSREYNSPLHF. CDR3 in DNA: TGCGCCAGCAGCCGGGAGTATAATTCACCCCTCCACTTT.

V is TRBV6-2 or TRBV6-3 and J is TRBJ2-3, with a possible D match to TRBD2 (5 bases). V was clipped by 2 bases and J by 2 bases, with 11 bases between them. This CDR3 comprises 15 residues. The V gene's germline CDR1 is MNHEY and CDR2 SVGEGT. The CDR3 sequence is CASSYGRLFTDTQYF. CDR3 in DNA: TGTGCCAGCAGTTACGGGAGACTCTTCACAGATACGCAGTATTTT.

CDR3 coding DNA: TGTGCCAGCAGTTACTCGCTCCTGACTCCGAACTATGGCTACACCTTC. Amino acids: CASSYSLLTPNYGYTF. The V call is TRBV6-2 or TRBV6-3, the J call TRBJ1-2, with D hard to call. The CDR3 is 16 amino acids. Trimming removed 0 bases from V and 2 bases from J, with 13 bases in between. Germline V gene data show CDR1 as MNHEY and CDR2 as SVGEGT.